Listed below are T cell receptor beta chains from one sample, sequenced in a study of preoperative IRX-2 immunotherapy in early breast cancer. Generated by immunoSEQ multiplex PCR, the TCRdb table keeps only in-frame clones and is missing some. Among roughly 93,000 clones listed, more than 80% were seen once. This material consisted of tumor tissue, taken after IRX-2 immunotherapy. These TCRs come from a human donor with breast cancer. CDR3s include the opening cysteine and the closing phenylalanine or tryptophan. The D gene is left open where the match is weak. For some rows the clone size is stated as once, few or many, or as a class when expanded; others skip it.

j_call d_call v_call clone_size cdr3_nt cdr3_aa
TRBJ2-6 - TRBV7-1 - TGTGCCAGCAGCCGTCTCGAAGTAGGTGGGGCCAACGTCCTGACTTTC CASSRLEVGGANVLTF
TRBJ1-2 TRBD1 TRBV28 - TGTGCCAGCAATCGATCAGGGGGCTATGGCTACACCTTC CASNRSGGYGYTF
TRBJ1-2 - TRBV28 once TGTGCCAGCAGATTACGGGGCTATGGCTACACCTTC CASRLRGYGYTF
TRBJ2-4 TRBD2 TRBV11-3 once TGTGCCAGCAGCTTGGCATGGACTAGCGGGGAAGGAAACATTCAGTACTTC CASSLAWTSGEGNIQYF
TRBJ1-3 - TRBV6-4 - TGTGCCACCCGGGGCATGGTAAACACCATATATTTT CATRGMVNTIYF
TRBJ1-1 TRBD1 TRBV6-8 - TGTGCCATCACCGAAATGGGACAGGGTTCTCTGAACACTGAAGCTTTCTTT CAITEMGQGSLNTEAFF
TRBJ2-7 TRBD2 TRBV2 - TGTGCCAGCAGTGATCGGACTAGGAGCTCCTACGAGCAGTACTTC CASSDRTRSSYEQYF
TRBJ2-7 TRBD1 TRBV5-1 - TGCGCCAGCAGAGGACAGGGGGTCTCCTACGAGCAGTACTTC CASRGQGVSYEQYF
TRBJ2-1 - TRBV30 - TGTGCCTGGAGTGGTAACAATGAGCAGTTCTTC CAWSGNNEQFF
TRBJ2-2 - TRBV19 - TGTGCCAGTGGAAGGGGGACCCCCGGGGAGCTGTTTTTT CASGRGTPGELFF
TRBJ1-5 TRBD1 TRBV18 - TGTGCCAGCTCACCCGACAGGGGGGACATTCAGCCCCAGCATTTT CASSPDRGDIQPQHF
TRBJ1-1 - TRBV19 - TGTGCCAGTAGCACCGCCTCCTCTTTGAACACTGAAGCTTTCTTT CASSTASSLNTEAFF
TRBJ1-1 - TRBV19 - TGTGCCAGTAGCTATCGTGGGACAACCACTGAAGCTTTCTTT CASSYRGTTTEAFF
TRBJ2-2 - TRBV5-1 once TGCGCCAGCAGCTTGGGCCCAGGAGCGACGAACACCGGGGAGCTGTTTTTT CASSLGPGATNTGELFF
TRBJ2-3 TRBD2 TRBV5-1 - TGCGCCAGCAGCAGGGGACTAGCGGGGGCTCCTAGCACAGATACGCAGTATTTT CASSRGLAGAPSTDTQYF
TRBJ2-6 TRBD2 TRBV28 once TGTGCCAGCAGTAGCGGGGGGGCATCTGGGGCCAACGTCCTGACTTTC CASSSGGASGANVLTF
TRBJ1-1 - TRBV29-1 - TGCAGCGGACAGCAAACCGGGAGGGGCACTGAAGCTTTCTTT CSGQQTGRGTEAFF
TRBJ2-2 - TRBV11-3 - TGTGCCAGCAGCCCTCGTAGGGGGGGTGGCACCGGGGAGCTGTTTTTT CASSPRRGGGTGELFF
TRBJ2-6 - TRBV7-1 - TGTGCCAGCAGCTTATCTCCTGGGGCCAACGTCCTGACTTTC CASSLSPGANVLTF
TRBJ1-2 TRBD1 TRBV15 - TGTGCCACCAGCAGAGGGTCCTTTCTCAGGGGGACTAACTATGGCTACACCTTC CATSRGSFLRGTNYGYTF
TRBJ1-2 TRBD1 TRBV19 - TGTGCCAGTACCCAGACAGGGGACGACTATGGCTACACCTTC CASTQTGDDYGYTF
TRBJ2-1 TRBD2 TRBV9 - TGTGCCAGCAGAGCCACTAGCGGGACCTACAATGAGCAGTTCTTC CASRATSGTYNEQFF
TRBJ1-4 - TRBV30 - TGTGCCTTCTACGTCGGGGATGAAAAACTGTTTTTT CAFYVGDEKLFF